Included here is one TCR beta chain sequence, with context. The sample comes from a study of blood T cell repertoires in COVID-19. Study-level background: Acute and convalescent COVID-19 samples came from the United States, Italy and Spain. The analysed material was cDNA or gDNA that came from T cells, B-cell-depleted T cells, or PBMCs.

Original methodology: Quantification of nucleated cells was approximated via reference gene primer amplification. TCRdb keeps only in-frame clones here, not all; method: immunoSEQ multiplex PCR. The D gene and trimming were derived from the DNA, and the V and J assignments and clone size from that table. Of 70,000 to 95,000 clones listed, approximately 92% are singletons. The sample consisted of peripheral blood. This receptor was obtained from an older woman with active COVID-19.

The CDR3 nucleotides are TGTGCCAGCAGCTTTGACAGGGGGTCGAGGGAGACCCAGTACTTC. The encoded protein is CASSFDRGSRETQYF. V usage is TRBV7-9 and J usage is TRBJ2-5, with 9 bases matching TRBD1. The V and J ends lost 3 bases and 5 bases, in that order; junction bases with no gene match: 7. The length of the CDR3 is 15 residues. The V gene's germline CDR1 is SEHNR and CDR2 FQNEAQ (reference sequence).